The present T cell receptor beta chain was sequenced within a study of CD8 T cells in Susac syndrome. There are 15 residues in the CDR3. Germline trimming cut 4 bases from V and 4 bases from J; bases unmatched to any gene: 8. Germline V CDR1 and CDR2: SGHRS, YFSETQ. This clonotype appeared once. RNA in amounts of roughly 0.5 to 1 ug was reverse transcribed with random hexamers. The amplification used immunoSEQ multiplex PCR on TCR beta CDR3; it spanned 54 Vbeta and 13 Jbeta. TCRdb itself ran the immunoSEQ multiplex PCR reads through MiXCR, one entry per CDR3 protein. This table holds some 300,000 distinct CDR3 sequences, 70% to 90% found once.

This chain joins TRBV5-1 and TRBJ1-2; 9 bases match TRBD1. This TCR derives from a human donor with multiple sclerosis. The specimen was CD8+ T cells from PBMCs. CDR3 sequence: CASSANRGLVYGYTF. In DNA form, the CDR3 reads TGCGCCAGCAGCGCTAACAGGGGGCTAGTCTATGGCTACACCTTC.